This T cell receptor beta chain was profiled in a study of blood T cell repertoires in COVID-19. Only in-frame clones appear in the TCRdb table, and some are missing; sequencing was by immunoSEQ multiplex PCR. This sample has 300,000 to 400,000 clones, with roughly 88% found just once. Germline V CDR1 and CDR2: MNHEY, SVGAGI. The CDR3 runs 14 residues. V was shortened by 6 bases and J by 5 bases, with 13 bases between the two germline ends. This sequence originates from a woman aged 50 to 60 with active or convalescent COVID-19. The sample comprised peripheral blood. The gene calls are TRBV6-5 and TRBJ1-4; D remains ambiguous. The DNA for the CDR3 is TGTGCCAGCAGAAACCGGGTTCCAAATGAAAAACTGTTTTTT. Translated: CASRNRVPNEKLFF.